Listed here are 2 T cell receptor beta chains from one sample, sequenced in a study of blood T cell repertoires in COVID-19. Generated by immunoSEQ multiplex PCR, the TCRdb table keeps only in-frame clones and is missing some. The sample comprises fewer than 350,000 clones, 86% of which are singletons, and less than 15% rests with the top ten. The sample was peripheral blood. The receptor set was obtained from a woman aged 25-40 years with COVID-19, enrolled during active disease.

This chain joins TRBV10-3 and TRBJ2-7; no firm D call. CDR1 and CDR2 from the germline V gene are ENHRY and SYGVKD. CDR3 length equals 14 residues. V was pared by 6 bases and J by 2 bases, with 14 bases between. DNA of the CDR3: TGTGCCATCAGGAGTAACCAGGCTACCTACGAGCAGTACTTC. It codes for CAIRSNQATYEQYF.

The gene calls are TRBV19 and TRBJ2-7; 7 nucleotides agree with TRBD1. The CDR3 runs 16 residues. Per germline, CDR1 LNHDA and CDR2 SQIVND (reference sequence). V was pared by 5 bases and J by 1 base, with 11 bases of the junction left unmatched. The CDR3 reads CASSFARQGLSYEQYF. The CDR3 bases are TGTGCCAGTAGTTTCGCGAGACAGGGATTGTCCTACGAGCAGTACTTC. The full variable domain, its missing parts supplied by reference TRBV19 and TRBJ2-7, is DGGITQSPKYLFRKEGQNVTLSCEQNLNHDAMYWYRQDPGQGLRLIYYSQIVNDFQKGDIAEGYSVSREKKESFPLTVTSAQKNPTAFYLCASSFARQGLSYEQYFGPGTRLTVT.